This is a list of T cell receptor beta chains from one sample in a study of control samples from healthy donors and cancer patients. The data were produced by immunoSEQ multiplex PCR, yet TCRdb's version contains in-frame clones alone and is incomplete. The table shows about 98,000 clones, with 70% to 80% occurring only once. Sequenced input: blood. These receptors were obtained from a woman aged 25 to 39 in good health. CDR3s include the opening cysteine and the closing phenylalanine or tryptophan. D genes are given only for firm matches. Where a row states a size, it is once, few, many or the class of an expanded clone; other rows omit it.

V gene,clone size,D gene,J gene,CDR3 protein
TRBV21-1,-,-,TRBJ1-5,CASSRARGVNQPQHF
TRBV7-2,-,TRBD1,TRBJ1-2,CASSLTGGIYGYTF
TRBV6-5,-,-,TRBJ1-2,CASSYSVVANYGYTF
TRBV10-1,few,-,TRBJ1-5,CASVGLLSQPQHF
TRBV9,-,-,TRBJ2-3,CASSVGAWGSTDTQYF
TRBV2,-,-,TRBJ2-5,CASTGPAGETQYF
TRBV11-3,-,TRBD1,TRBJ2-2,CASSLHRGTGELFF
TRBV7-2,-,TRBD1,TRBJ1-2,CASSARQGRGYTF
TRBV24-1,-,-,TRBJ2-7,CATSRGGYEQYF
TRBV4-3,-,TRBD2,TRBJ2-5,CASSQDKTGGPGETQYF
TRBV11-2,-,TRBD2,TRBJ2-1,CASSFLTGGGAHEQFF
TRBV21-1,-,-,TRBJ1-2,CASSKERPARGYGYTF
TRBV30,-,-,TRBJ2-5,CAWSAGTFVETQYF
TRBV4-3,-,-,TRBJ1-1,CASSQQADRNTEAFF
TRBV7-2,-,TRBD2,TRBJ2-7,CASSSSGGGLYEQYF
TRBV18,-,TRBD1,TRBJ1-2,CASSQGQGSRHGYTF
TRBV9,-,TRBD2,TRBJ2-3,CASSVPAGGNTDTQYF
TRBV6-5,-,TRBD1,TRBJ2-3,CASGTGLADTQYF
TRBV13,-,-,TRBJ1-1,CVSSSEQREAFF
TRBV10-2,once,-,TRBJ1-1,CASRAGDLAFF
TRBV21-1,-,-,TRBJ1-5,CASSIGQGGNQPQHF
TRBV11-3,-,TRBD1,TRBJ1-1,CASSSVTGANTEAFF
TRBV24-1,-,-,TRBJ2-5,CATSDPVVKHQETQYF
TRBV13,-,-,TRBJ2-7,CASSLRAAYYEQYF
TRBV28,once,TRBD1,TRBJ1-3,CASSFTDRDGNTIYF
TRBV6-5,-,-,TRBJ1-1,CASSYSTDPHTEAFF
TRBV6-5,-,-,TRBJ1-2,CASSYSSIGGDGYTF
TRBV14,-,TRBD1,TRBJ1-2,CASSRQGNYGYTF
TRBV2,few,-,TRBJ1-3,CASIGPGSPNTIYF
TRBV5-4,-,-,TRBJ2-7,CASSLEAAYEQYF
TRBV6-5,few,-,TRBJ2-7,CASNRRQEPYEQYF
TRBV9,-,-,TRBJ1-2,CASSPQSAATYGYTF
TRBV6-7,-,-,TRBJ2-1,CASSYVPPKGFGAEWDNEQFF
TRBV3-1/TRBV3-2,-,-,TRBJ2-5,CASSQELRSAQYF
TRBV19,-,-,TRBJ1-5,CASSIEGERPQHF
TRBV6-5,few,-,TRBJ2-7,CASRHLRTEQYF
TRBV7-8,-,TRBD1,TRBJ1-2,CASSLDPGQDYGYTF
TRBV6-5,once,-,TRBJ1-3,CASSLKYGGPDTIYF
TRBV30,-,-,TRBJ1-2,CAWSHGSWGYTF
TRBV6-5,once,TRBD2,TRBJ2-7,CASSYSSGATYEQYF
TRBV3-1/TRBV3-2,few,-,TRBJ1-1,CASSQDYEAFF
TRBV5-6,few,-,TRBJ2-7,CASSLVSAEKYEQYF
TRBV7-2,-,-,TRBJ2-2,CASSADLRDIYTGELFF
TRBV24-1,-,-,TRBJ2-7,CATLAGLAKGSEQYF
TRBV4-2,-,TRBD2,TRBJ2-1,CASSPGGLAGGNEQFF
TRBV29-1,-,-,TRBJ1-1,CSVVLGRLKSNTEAFF
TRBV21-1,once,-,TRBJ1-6,CASSKGVTGGYNSPLHF
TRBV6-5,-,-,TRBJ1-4,CASSHGGRQNEKLFF
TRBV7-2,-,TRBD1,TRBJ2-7,CASSSQTGIHEQYF
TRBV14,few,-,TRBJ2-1,CASSQDTARLYEQFF
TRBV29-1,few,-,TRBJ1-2,CSVPGRGVDGYTF
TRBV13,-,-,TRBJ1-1,CASSLTPGTEAFF
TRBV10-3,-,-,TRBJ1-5,CAISSSNQPQHF